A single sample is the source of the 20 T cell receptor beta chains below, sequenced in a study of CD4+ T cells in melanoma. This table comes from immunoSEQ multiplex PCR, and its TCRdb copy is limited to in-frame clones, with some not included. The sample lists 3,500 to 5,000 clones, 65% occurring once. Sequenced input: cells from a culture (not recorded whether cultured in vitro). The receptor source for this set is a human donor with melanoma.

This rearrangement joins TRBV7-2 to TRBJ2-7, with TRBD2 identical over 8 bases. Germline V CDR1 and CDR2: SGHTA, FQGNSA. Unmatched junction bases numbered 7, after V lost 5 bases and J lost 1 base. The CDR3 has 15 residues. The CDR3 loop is CASSPGSGGSYEQYF. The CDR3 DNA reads TGTGCCAGCAGCCCGGGGAGCGGGGGATCCTACGAGCAGTACTTC.

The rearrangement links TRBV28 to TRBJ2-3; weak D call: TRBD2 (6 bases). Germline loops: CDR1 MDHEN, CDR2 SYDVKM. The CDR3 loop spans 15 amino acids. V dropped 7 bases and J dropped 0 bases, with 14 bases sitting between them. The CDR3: CASKVAAISTDTQYF. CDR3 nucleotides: TGTGCCAGCAAGGTAGCGGCTATTAGCACAGATACGCAGTATTTT.

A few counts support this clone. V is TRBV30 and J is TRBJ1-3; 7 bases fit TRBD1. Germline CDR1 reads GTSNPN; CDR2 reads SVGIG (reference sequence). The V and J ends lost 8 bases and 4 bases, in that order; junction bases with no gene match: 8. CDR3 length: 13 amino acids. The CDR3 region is CAAHTGEGNTIYF. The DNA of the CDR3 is TGTGCCGCACACACAGGGGAGGGAAACACCATATATTTT.

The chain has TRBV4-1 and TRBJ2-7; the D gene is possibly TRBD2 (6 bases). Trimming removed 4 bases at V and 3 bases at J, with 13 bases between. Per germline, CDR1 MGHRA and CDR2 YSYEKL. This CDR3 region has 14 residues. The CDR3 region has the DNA TGCGCCAGCAGCCCTTCCCGGGACTTCTACGAGCAGTACTTC. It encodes CASSPSRDFYEQYF.

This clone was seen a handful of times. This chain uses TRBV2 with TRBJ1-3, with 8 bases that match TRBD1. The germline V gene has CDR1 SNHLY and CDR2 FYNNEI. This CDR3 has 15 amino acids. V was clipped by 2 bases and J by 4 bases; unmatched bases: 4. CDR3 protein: CASSEQSGGGNTIYF. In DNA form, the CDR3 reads TGTGCCAGCAGTGAACAGTCAGGGGGCGGAAACACCATATATTTT.

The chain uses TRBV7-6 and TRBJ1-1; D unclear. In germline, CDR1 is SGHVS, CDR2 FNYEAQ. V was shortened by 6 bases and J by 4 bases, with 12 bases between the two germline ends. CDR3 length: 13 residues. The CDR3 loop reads CASSPNRLTEAFF. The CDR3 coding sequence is TGTGCCAGCAGTCCAAACCGACTCACTGAAGCTTTCTTT. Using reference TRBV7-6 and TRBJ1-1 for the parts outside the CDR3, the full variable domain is GAGVSQSPRYKVTKRGQDVALRCDPISGHVSLYWYRQALGQGPEFLTYFNYEAQQDKSGLPNDRFSAERPEGSISTLTIQRTEQRDSAMYRCASSPNRLTEAFFGQGTRLTVV.

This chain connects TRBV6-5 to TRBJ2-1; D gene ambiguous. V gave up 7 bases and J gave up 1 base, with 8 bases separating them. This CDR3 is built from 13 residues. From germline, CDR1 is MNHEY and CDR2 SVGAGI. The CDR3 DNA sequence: TGTGCCAGCAAAGGAGATTCCTACAATGAGCAGTTCTTC. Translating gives CASKGDSYNEQFF.

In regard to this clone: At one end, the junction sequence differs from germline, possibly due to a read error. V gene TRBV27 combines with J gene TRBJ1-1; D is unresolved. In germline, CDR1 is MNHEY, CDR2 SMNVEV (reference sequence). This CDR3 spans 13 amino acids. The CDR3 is CASSFKSLTEAFF. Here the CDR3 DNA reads TGTGCCAGCAGTTTCAAATCGCTGACTGAAGCCTTCTTT.

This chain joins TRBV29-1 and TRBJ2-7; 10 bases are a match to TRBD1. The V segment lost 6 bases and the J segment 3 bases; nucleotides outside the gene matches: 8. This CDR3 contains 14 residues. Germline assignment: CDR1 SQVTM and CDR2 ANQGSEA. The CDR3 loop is CSVVDRGYGYEQYF. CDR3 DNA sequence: TGCAGCGTGGTGGACAGGGGGTATGGCTACGAGCAGTACTTC.

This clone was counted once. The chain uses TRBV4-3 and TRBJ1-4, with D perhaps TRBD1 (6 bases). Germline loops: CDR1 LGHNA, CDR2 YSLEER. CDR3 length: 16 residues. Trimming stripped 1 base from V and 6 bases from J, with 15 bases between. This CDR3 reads CASSQGPGVLDEKLFF. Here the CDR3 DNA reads TGCGCCAGCAGCCAAGGCCCAGGGGTCCTAGATGAAAAACTGTTTTTT.

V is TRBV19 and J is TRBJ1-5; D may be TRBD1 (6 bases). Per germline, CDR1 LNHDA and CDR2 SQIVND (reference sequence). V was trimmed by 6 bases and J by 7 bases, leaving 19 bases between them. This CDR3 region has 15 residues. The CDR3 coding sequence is TGTGCCAGTAGCCTCGGGGGGCAGGGCGGGCAGCCCCAGCATTTT. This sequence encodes CASSLGGQGGQPQHF.

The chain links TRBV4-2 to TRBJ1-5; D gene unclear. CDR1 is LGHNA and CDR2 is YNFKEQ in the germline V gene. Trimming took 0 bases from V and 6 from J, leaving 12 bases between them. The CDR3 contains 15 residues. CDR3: CASSQDGTMGQPQHF. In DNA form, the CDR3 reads TGTGCCAGCAGCCAAGACGGCACAATGGGTCAGCCCCAGCATTTT.

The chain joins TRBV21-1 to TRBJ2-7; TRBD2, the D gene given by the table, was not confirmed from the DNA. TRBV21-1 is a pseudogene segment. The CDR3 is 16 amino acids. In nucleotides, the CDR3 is TGTGCCAGCGGCCGGGGGTTGGGGATTATTCGCTACGAGCAGTACTTC. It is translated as CASGRGLGIIRYEQYF.

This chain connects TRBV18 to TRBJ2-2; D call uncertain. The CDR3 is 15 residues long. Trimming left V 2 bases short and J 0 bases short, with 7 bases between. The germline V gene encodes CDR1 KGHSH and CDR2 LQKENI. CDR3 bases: TGTGCCAGCTCACCAGGGCCTGCGAACACCGGGGAGCTGTTTTTT. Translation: CASSPGPANTGELFF. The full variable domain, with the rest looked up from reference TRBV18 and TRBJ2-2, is NAGVMQNPRHLVRRRGQEARLRCSPMKGHSHVYWYRQLPEEGLKFMVYLQKENIIDESGMPKERFSAEFPKEGPSILRIQQVVRGDSAAYFCASSPGPANTGELFFGEGSRLTVL.

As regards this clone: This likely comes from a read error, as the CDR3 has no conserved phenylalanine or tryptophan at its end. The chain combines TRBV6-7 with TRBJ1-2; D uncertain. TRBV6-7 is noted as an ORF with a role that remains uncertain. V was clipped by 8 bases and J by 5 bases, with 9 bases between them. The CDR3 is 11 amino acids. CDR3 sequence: CASPGGYGYTL. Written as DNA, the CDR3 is TGTGCCAGCCCCGGCGGGTATGGCTACACCCTC.

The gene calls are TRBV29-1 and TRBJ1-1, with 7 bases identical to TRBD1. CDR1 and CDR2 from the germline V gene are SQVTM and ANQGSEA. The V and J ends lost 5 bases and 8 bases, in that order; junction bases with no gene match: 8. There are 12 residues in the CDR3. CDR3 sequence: CSVPTGPAEAFF. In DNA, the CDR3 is TGCAGCGTTCCGACAGGGCCGGCCGAAGCTTTCTTT.

The CDR3 DNA reads as TGTGCCACCGGACCGGGACAGGGAATTGAAAAACTGTTTTTT. Translating gives CATGPGQGIEKLFF. The V call is TRBV27, the J call TRBJ1-4; TRBD1 agrees at 9 bases. This CDR3 contains 14 residues. In germline, CDR1 is MNHEY, CDR2 SMNVEV (reference sequence). The V segment lost 10 bases and the J segment 7 bases; nucleotides outside the gene matches: 10.

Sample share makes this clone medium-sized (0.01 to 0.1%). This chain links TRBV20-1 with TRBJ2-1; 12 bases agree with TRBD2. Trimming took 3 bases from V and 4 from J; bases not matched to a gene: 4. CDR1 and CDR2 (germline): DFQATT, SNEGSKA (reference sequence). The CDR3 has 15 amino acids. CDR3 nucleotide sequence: TGCAGTGCTAGTAGGACTAGCGGGGAGTACAATGAGCAGTTCTTC. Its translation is CSASRTSGEYNEQFF.

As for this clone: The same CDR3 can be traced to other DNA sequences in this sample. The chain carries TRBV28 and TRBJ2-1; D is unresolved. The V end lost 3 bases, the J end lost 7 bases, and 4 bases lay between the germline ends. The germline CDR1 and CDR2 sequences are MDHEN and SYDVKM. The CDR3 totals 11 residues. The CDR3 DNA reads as TGTGCCAGCAGTTTGTCGAATGAGCAGTTCTTC. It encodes CASSLSNEQFF.

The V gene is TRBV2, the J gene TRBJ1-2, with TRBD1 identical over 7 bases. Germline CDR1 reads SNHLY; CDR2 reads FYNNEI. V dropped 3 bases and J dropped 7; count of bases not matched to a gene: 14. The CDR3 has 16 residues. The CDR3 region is CASSDRDSTAGGGYTF. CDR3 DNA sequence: TGTGCCAGCAGTGACCGGGACAGCACCGCCGGGGGTGGCTACACCTTC.